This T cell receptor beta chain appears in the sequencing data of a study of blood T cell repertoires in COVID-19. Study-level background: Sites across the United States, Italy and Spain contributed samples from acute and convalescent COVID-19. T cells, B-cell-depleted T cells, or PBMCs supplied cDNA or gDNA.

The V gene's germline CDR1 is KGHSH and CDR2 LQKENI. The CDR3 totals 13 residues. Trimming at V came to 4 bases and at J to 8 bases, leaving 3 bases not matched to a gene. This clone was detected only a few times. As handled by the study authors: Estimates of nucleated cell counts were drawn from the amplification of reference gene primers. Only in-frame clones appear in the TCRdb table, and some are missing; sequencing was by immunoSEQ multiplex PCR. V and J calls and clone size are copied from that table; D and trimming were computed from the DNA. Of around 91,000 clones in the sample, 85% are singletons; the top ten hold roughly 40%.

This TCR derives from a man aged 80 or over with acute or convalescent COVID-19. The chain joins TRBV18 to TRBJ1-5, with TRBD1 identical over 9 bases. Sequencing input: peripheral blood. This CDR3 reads CASSRTGAEPQHF. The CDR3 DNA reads TGTGCCAGCTCACGGACAGGGGCCGAGCCCCAGCATTTT.